These 10 T cell receptor beta chains share one sample of origin, sequenced in a study of tumor-infiltrating lymphocytes in primary liver carcinoma. The template, around 540 ng total RNA, yielded TCR beta cDNA made with a constant-region primer. Three nested multiplex PCR rounds of slightly modified ARM-PCR generated TCR beta libraries. The first two PCR rounds, roughly 10 cycles each, used TRBV1-TRBV30 forward primers and a C-beta reverse primer. TCRdb re-called the multiplex PCR reads with MiXCR, one entry per CDR3 protein. In the table there are about 100,000 distinct CDR3 sequences, about 67% of which are singletons. Total RNA and DNA came together from roughly 20-30 mg of bulk tissue without cell sorting. The sequenced sample was liver tumor tissue from sampling region 2. Subset given: tumor region T2, inferior pole. The receptors originated from a woman in her sixties or seventies with primary liver carcinoma and hepatitis B virus infection.

This clonotype was seen ten or more times. V and J are TRBV6-5 and TRBJ2-5; D perhaps matches TRBD2 (5 bases). Trimming stripped 6 bases from V and 0 bases from J, with 14 bases between. The CDR3 is 15 residues long. Germline CDR1 reads MNHEY; CDR2 reads SVGAGI. The CDR3 DNA is TGTGCCAGCAGGAGGAGGTTCGGGTACCAAGAGACCCAGTACTTC. This sequence encodes CASRRRFGYQETQYF.

About this clonotype itself: The conserved final phenylalanine or tryptophan is absent from the CDR3, which likely points to a read error. The CDR3 loop is CSVGLVGRSTGELFY. CDR3 nucleotides: TGCAGCGTTGGTTTAGTGGGAAGGAGCACCGGGGAGCTGTTTTAT. The V gene is TRBV29-1, the J gene TRBJ2-2, with D unresolved. Trimming took off 4 bases at V and 4 bases at J, with 16 bases between the two ends. This CDR3 has 15 amino acids. Germline CDR1 and CDR2: SQVTM and ANQGSEA.

As concerns this clonotype: A read error may produce the germline difference seen at one junction end. V gene TRBV12-3 or TRBV12-4 combines with J gene TRBJ1-1; D unresolved. The CDR3 covers 14 residues. This CDR3 is CAGSLDIMNTEAFF. DNA of the CDR3: TGCGCCGGCAGTTTAGATATCATGAACACTGAAGCTTTCTTT.

As for this clonotype: The CDR3 does not close with the conserved phenylalanine or tryptophan, likely indicating a read error. The V gene is TRBV29-1, the J gene TRBJ2-5; possible D gene TRBD2, 6 bases. Trimming took 7 bases from V and 5 from J, leaving 17 bases between them. Germline lookup yields CDR1 SQVTM and CDR2 ANQGSEA. The CDR3 runs 13 residues. The CDR3 region has the DNA TGCAGCGCCAATCCCGGGGGTGGGGAGACCCAGTACGCC. This sequence encodes CSANPGGGETQYA.

Concerning this clonotype: An end of the junction differs from the germline gene, which may be a read error. The rearrangement links TRBV29-1 to TRBJ2-7; 14 positions match TRBD2. The CDR3 is 18 amino acids. CDR1 SQVTM and CDR2 ANQGSEA come from the germline V gene. The DNA for the CDR3 is TGCGGCGTTGAGGCCCCCGAGACTAGCGGGAGGGCTGCAGGCGAGCAGTACTTC. Protein sequence: CGVEAPETSGRAAGEQYF.

Comments on this clonotype: The junction departs from the called germline gene at one end, perhaps through a read error. The chain combines TRBV11-2 with TRBJ2-2; 11 bases align to TRBD2. Per the germline V gene, CDR1 is SGHAT and CDR2 is FQNNGV. The CDR3 is 18 amino acids. The DNA for the CDR3 is TGTGCCTGCAGCTTTTCGAATAGCGGGGGGGTAGCCACCGGGGAGCTGTTTTTT. Amino acids: CACSFSNSGGVATGELFF. Using reference TRBV11-2 and TRBJ2-2 for the parts outside the CDR3, the full variable domain is EAGVAQSPRYKIIEKRQSVAFWCNPISGHATLYWYQQILGQGPKLLIQFQNNGVVDDSQLPKDRFSAERLKGVDSTLKIQPAKLEDSAVYLCACSFSNSGGVATGELFFGEGSRLTVL.

With respect to this clonotype: The junction departs from germline at one end; a sequencing error may be responsible. The genes are TRBV11-2 and TRBJ2-3; the D is unclear. Germline-derived CDR1 and CDR2 are SGHAT and FQNNGV. This CDR3 is built from 12 residues. CDR3 sequence reads: CASNPWADTQYF. CDR3 DNA sequence: TGTGCTAGCAACCCCTGGGCGGATACCCAGTATTTT.

The chain links TRBV6-6 to TRBJ2-1; 10 bases are shared with TRBD2. This CDR3 comprises 16 residues. With 4 bases clipped from V and 16 bases from J, the junction kept 19 bases outside the gene matches. In germline, CDR1 is MNHNY, CDR2 SVGAGI (reference sequence). The CDR3 loop is CASSSPTSGMAKERFF. The CDR3 DNA reads as TGTGCCAGCAGTTCCCCTACTAGCGGGATGGCCAAAGAGCGATTCTTC.

Concerning this clonotype itself: The junction and the germline gene differ at one end; a read error may be behind it. V and J are TRBV5-6 and TRBJ2-2, with 7 bases aligning to TRBD2. The CDR3 sequence is 16 residues long. In germline, CDR1 is SGHDT, CDR2 YYEEEE. CDR3 region: CASSLMSGTTTRELFF. The CDR3 nucleotides are TGTGCCAGCAGCTTGATGAGCGGGACCACAACCCGGGAACTGTTTTTT.

V gene TRBV5-5 combines with J gene TRBJ2-5; D may be TRBD2 (5 bases). This CDR3 is built from 14 residues. The V end was cut by 2 bases, the J end by 6 bases, with 14 bases between. From germline, CDR1 is SGHKS and CDR2 YYEKEE (reference sequence). CDR3 amino acids: CASSFGLMNQTQYF. The CDR3 DNA is TGTGCCAGCAGCTTTGGACTCATGAACCAGACCCAGTACTTC.